Presented here are 10 T cell receptor beta chains from one specimen sequenced in a study of blood T cell repertoires in COVID-19. The assay was immunoSEQ multiplex PCR, and TCRdb's table has in-frame clones only and misses some. The sample lists about 230,000 clones; about 85% were seen once. Sequencing was performed on peripheral blood. These receptors all come from a man aged 35-49 years with acute or convalescent COVID-19.

V usage is TRBV25-1 and J usage is TRBJ2-7, with D tentatively TRBD2 (7 bases). V was clipped by 4 bases and J by 0 bases, with 19 bases between them. The V gene's germline CDR1 is MGHDK and CDR2 SYGVNS. This CDR3 has 17 amino acids. CDR3 in DNA: TGTGCCAGCAGTGCTGAAGGGGGGGATCTTAGCTCCTACGAGCAGTACTTC. Its translation: CASSAEGGDLSSYEQYF.

The chain couples TRBV2 to TRBJ1-6, with 8 nucleotides matching TRBD1. This CDR3 is built from 15 residues. The germline gives CDR1 SNHLY, CDR2 FYNNEI. V shed 5 bases and J 10 bases; nucleotides not matched to a gene: 10. CDR3 DNA: TGTGCCAGCAGTCTATCGACAGGGGTAGGATCACCCCTCCACTTT. Translating gives CASSLSTGVGSPLHF.

The CDR3 region is CASSLGTAVAFF. Here the CDR3 DNA reads TGTGCCAGCAGCTTAGGGACAGCGGTAGCTTTCTTT. This rearrangement joins TRBV7-8 to TRBJ1-1; TRBD1 is a possible D gene (6 bases). The CDR3 consists of 12 residues. From germline, CDR1 is SGHVS and CDR2 FQNEAQ. Trimming pared 1 base from V and 10 bases from J, leaving 10 bases between.

The chain joins TRBV6-2 or TRBV6-3 to TRBJ2-2; 9 bases align to TRBD1. This CDR3 is built from 16 residues. Losses at the gene ends were 5 bases for V and 3 bases for J; bases not matched to a gene: 7. Germline V gives CDR1 MNHEY, CDR2 SVGEGT. The CDR3, as DNA: TGTGCCAGCAGTACCACCGGGACAGGGTACACCGGGGAGCTGTTTTTT. As protein: CASSTTGTGYTGELFF.

The rearrangement uses TRBV7-3 and TRBJ1-1, with 7 bases matching TRBD1. V shed 6 bases and J 1 base; nucleotides not matched to a gene: 5. CDR1 is SGHTA and CDR2 is FQGTGA in the germline V gene. This CDR3 spans 14 amino acids. CDR3 DNA: TGTGCCAGCAGGAGGGGGCCTGCGAACACTGAAGCTTTCTTT. It specifies CASRRGPANTEAFF.

The chain employs TRBV29-1 and TRBJ2-1; 9 bases align to TRBD1. This CDR3 is 16 amino acids long. Germline CDR1 and CDR2: SQVTM and ANQGSEA. Germline trimming cut 6 bases from V and 1 base from J; bases unmatched to any gene: 10. DNA for the CDR3: TGCAGCGTGGACCCCGGACAGGGGAGGTCCTACAATGAGCAGTTCTTC. Its protein is CSVDPGQGRSYNEQFF.

The V and J genes are TRBV6-5 and TRBJ1-1; D might be TRBD1 (6 bases). The V end was cut by 10 bases, the J end by 1 base, with 13 bases between. The CDR3 totals 13 residues. The germline V gene has CDR1 MNHEY and CDR2 SVGAGI. CDR3 bases: TGTGCCATCCCCGGACAGAGGAACACTGAAGCTTTCTTT. Amino acids: CAIPGQRNTEAFF.

This chain connects TRBV5-1 to TRBJ1-1; D may be TRBD1 (5 bases). V was shortened by 0 bases and J by 4 bases, with 13 bases between the two germline ends. This CDR3 comprises 15 residues. CDR1 SGHRS and CDR2 YFSETQ come from the germline V gene. This CDR3 reads CASSLESGRGTEAFF. The CDR3 coding sequence is TGCGCCAGCAGCTTGGAGTCGGGTAGGGGCACTGAAGCTTTCTTT. Variable domain in full (rest from reference TRBV5-1 and TRBJ1-1): KAGVTQTPRYLIKTRGQQVTLSCSPISGHRSVSWYQQTPGQGLQFLFEYFSETQRNKGNFPGRFSGRQFSNSRSEMNVSTLELGDSALYLCASSLESGRGTEAFFGQGTRLTVV.

The chain combines TRBV27 with TRBJ1-5; TRBD1 is a possible D gene (6 bases). The V end lost 1 base, the J end lost 2 bases, and 15 bases lay between the germline ends. Germline V gene sequence: CDR1 MNHEY, CDR2 SMNVEV (reference sequence). The CDR3 extends over 17 amino acids. The CDR3 here is CASSLFFRGDGNQPQHF. Written as DNA, the CDR3 is TGTGCCAGCAGTTTATTCTTCAGGGGAGATGGCAATCAGCCCCAGCATTTT.

The chain employs TRBV30 and TRBJ1-4; TRBD1 might be the D (6 bases). The CDR3 consists of 13 residues. CDR1 is GTSNPN, CDR2 SVGIG, per germline (reference sequence). The germline V and J ends were trimmed by 6 bases and 3 bases, with 11 bases remaining between them. The CDR3 DNA is TGTGCCTGTGCAGGGGATTCTAATGAAAAACTGTTTTTT. It specifies CACAGDSNEKLFF.